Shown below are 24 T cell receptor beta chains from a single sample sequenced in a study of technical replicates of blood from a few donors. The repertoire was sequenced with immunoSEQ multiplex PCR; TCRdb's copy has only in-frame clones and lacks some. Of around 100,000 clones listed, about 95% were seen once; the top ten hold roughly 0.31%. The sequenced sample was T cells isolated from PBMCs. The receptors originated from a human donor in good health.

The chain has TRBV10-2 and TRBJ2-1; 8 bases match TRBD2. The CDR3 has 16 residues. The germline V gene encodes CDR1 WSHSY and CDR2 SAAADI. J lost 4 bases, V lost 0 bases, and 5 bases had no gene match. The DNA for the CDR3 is TGCGCCAGCAGTGAGTCGGGGGCTAGCGGGTACAATGAGCAGTTCTTC. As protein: CASSESGASGYNEQFF.

CDR3 nucleotides: TGTGCCAGCAGTTTATTCGGGACAGGGAAGTTTAGCGGCTATGGCTACACCTTC. This codes for CASSLFGTGKFSGYGYTF. The chain links TRBV27 to TRBJ1-2, with 9 bases lining up with TRBD1. The CDR3 loop spans 18 amino acids. J lost 4 bases, V lost 1 base, and 13 bases had no gene match. CDR1 is MNHEY and CDR2 is SMNVEV in the germline V gene (reference sequence).

In DNA, the CDR3 is TGTGCCAGCAGCGTAGGAGACAGCCCCCACTATGGCTACACCTTC. Its translation is CASSVGDSPHYGYTF. The chain has TRBV9 and TRBJ1-2; D is possibly TRBD1 (5 bases). Trimming removed 0 bases at V and 3 bases at J, with 12 bases between. CDR1 is SGDLS, CDR2 YYNGEE, per germline. The CDR3 totals 15 residues.

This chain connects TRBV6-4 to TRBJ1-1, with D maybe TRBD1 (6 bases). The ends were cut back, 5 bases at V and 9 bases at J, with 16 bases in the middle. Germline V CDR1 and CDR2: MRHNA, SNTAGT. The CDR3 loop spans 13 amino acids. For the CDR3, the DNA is TGTGCCAGCAGTTCAGTAACAGGGTCAAAAGCTTTCTTT. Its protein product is CASSSVTGSKAFF.

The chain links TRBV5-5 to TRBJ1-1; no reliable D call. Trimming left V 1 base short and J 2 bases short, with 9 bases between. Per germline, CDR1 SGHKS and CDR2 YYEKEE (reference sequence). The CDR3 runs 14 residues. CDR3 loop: CASSLSRSNTEAFF. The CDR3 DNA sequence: TGTGCCAGCAGCTTGAGCCGGTCCAACACTGAAGCTTTCTTT.

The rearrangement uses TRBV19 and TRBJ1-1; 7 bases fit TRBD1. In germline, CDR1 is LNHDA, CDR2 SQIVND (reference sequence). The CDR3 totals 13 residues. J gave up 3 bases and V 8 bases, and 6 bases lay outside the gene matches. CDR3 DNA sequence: TGTGCCAGTTCCGCCGACAGGGACACTGAAGCTTTCTTT. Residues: CASSADRDTEAFF.

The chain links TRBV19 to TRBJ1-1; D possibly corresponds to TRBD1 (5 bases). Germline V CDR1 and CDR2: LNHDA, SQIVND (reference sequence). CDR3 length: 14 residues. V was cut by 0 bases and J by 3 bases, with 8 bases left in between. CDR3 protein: CASSIEQGDTEAFF. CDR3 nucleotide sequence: TGTGCCAGTAGTATAGAGCAGGGCGACACTGAAGCTTTCTTT.

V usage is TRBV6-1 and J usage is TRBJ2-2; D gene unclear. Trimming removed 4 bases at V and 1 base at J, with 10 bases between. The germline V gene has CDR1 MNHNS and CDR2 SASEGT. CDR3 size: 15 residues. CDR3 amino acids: CASSARGLNTGELFF. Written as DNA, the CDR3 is TGTGCCAGCAGTGCTAGAGGCTTGAACACCGGGGAGCTGTTTTTT.

For the CDR3, the DNA is TGTGCCACCAGCAGTCCGACAGGGGGGGACTATGGCTACACCTTC. As protein: CATSSPTGGDYGYTF. The chain has TRBV15 and TRBJ1-2; TRBD1 aligns across 9 bases. Germline V gene sequence: CDR1 LNHNV, CDR2 YYDKDF (reference sequence). V lost 3 bases, J lost 3 bases, and 5 bases stayed unmatched. The CDR3 is 15 residues long.

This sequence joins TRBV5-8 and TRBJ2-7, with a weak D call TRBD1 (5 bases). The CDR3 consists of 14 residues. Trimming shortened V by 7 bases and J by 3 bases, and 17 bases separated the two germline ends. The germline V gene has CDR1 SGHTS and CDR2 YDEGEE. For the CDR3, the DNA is TGTGCCAGCTCTACCGCCAGGGCATACTACGAGCAGTACTTC. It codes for CASSTARAYYEQYF.

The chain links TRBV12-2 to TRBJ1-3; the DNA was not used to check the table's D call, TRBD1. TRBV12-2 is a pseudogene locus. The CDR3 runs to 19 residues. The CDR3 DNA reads TGTGCAAGTCGGCAAAAAAACCCGGGACAGTTTAGCTCTGGAAACACCATATATTTT. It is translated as CASRQKNPGQFSSGNTIYF.

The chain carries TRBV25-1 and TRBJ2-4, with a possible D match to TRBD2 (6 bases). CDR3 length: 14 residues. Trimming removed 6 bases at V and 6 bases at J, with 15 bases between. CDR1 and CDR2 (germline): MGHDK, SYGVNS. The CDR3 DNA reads TGTGCCAGCAGCGCAAGGCGGGGTGGAAACATTCAGTACTTC. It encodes CASSARRGGNIQYF.

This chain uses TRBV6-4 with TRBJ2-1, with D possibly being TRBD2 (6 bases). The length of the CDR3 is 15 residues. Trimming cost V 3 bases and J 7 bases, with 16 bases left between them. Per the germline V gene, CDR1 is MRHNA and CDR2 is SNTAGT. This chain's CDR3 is CASSETSFILNEQFF. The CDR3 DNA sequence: TGTGCCAGCAGTGAGACTAGTTTTATACTGAATGAGCAGTTCTTC.

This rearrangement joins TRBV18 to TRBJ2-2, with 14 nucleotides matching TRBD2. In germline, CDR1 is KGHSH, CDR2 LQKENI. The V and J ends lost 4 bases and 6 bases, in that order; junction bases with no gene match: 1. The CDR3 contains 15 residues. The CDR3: CASSRGLAGAGELFF. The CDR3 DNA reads TGTGCCAGCTCACGGGGACTAGCGGGAGCCGGGGAGCTGTTTTTT.

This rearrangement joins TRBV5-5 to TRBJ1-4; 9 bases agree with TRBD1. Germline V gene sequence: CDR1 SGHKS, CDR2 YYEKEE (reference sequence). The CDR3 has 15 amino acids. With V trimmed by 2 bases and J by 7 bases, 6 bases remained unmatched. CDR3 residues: CASSFYRGQGEKLFF. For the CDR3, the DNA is TGTGCCAGCAGCTTTTACAGGGGGCAAGGTGAAAAACTGTTTTTT.

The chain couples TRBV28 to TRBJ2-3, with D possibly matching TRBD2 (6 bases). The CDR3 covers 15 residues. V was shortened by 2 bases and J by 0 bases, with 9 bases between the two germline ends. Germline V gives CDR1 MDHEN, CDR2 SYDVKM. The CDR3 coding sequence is TGTGCCAGCAGTTTAGCGGGGAGAAGCACAGATACGCAGTATTTT. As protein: CASSLAGRSTDTQYF.

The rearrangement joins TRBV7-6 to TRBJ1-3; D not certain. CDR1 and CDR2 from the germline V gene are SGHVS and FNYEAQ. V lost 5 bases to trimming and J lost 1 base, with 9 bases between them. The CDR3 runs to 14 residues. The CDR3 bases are TGTGCCAGCAGCAAGGCGGGATCTGGAAACACCATATATTTT. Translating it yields CASSKAGSGNTIYF.

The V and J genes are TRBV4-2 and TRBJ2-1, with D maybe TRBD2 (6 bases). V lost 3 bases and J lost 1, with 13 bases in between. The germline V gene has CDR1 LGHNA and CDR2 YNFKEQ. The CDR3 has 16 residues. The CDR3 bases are TGTGCCAGCAGCCAGAGCGGGTTCTCATCCTACAATGAGCAGTTCTTC. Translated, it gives CASSQSGFSSYNEQFF.

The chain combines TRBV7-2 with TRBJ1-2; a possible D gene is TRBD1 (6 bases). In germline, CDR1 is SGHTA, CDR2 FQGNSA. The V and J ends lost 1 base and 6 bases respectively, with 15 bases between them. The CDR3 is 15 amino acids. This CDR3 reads CASSLGGQMGHGYTF. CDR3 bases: TGTGCCAGCAGCTTAGGGGGACAAATGGGCCATGGCTACACCTTC.

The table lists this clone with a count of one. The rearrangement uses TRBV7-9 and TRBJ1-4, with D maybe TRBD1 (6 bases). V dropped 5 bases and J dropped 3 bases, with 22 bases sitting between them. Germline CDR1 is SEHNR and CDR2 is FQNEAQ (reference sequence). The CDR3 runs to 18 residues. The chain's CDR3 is CASSPLGQFFIANEKLFF. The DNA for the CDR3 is TGTGCCAGCAGCCCACTAGGACAGTTTTTTATTGCTAATGAAAAACTGTTTTTT. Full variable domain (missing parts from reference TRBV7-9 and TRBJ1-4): DTGVSQNPRHKITKRGQNVTFRCDPISEHNRLYWYRQTLGQGPEFLTYFQNEAQLEKSRLLSDRFSAERPKGSFSTLEIQRTEQGDSAMYLCASSPLGQFFIANEKLFFGSGTQLSVL.

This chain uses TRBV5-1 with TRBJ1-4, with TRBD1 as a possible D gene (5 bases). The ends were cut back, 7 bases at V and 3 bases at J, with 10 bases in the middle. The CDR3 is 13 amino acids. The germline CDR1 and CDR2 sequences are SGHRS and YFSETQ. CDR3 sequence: CASYDRANEKLFF. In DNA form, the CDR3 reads TGCGCCAGCTATGACAGAGCTAATGAAAAACTGTTTTTT.

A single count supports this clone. The CDR3 DNA is TGTGCCAGCAGTTATAGCGTTAACTATGGCTACACCTTC. Its protein product is CASSYSVNYGYTF. The chain recombines TRBV6-5 with TRBJ1-2; D unresolved. The CDR3 loop spans 13 amino acids. Germline CDR1 MNHEY, CDR2 SVGAGI. Trimming left V 3 bases short and J 1 base short, with 6 bases between.

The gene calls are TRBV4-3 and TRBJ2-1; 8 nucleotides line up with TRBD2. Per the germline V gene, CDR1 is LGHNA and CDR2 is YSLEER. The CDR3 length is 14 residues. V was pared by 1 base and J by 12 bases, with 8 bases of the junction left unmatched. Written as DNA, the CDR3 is TGCGCCAGCAGCCAAGGGAGTAGCGGGAAGGGGCAGTTCTTC. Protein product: CASSQGSSGKGQFF.

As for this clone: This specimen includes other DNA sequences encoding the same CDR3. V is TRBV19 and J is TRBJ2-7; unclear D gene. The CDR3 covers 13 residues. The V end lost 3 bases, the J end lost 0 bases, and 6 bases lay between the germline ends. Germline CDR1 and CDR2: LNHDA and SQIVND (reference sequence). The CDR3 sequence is CASSIGGSYEQYF. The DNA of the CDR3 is TGTGCCAGTAGTATTGGCGGCTCCTACGAGCAGTACTTC.